This T cell receptor (beta chain) comes out of a study of regulatory T cells in long-lasting Graves disease. This clonotype was observed many times. The sample's time point: newly diagnosed GD, antithyroid drugs for less than 3 months. PBMC-extracted RNA yielded the TCR library. Germline CDR1 reads MNHGY; CDR2 reads SVAAGI. The CDR3 is 12 residues long. Trimming removed 3 bases from V and 6 bases from J, with 7 bases in between. Arm-PCR of CDR3 regions with iRepertoire HTBI primers generated TCR beta libraries. TCRdb used MiXCR to reprocess the multiplex PCR reads, holding one entry per CDR3 protein. The sample carries under 400,000 distinct CDR3 sequences, about a sixth recorded once. The same specimen was also included in a second study, on T cells in Graves' hyperthyroidism and ophthalmopathy. That work contributes: The HTBI primer set served for first-round RT-PCR of the TCR CDR3.

The material sequenced was peripheral blood mononuclear cells (PBMCs), taken at new diagnosis, from a patient treated with antithyroid drugs. This chain joins TRBV6-9 and TRBJ2-3; no firm D call. The sequence was collected from a man between 40 and 49 years old with Graves disease. For the CDR3, the DNA is TGTGCCAGCAGTTACAGGCAGGATACGCAGTATTTT. Protein: CASSYRQDTQYF.